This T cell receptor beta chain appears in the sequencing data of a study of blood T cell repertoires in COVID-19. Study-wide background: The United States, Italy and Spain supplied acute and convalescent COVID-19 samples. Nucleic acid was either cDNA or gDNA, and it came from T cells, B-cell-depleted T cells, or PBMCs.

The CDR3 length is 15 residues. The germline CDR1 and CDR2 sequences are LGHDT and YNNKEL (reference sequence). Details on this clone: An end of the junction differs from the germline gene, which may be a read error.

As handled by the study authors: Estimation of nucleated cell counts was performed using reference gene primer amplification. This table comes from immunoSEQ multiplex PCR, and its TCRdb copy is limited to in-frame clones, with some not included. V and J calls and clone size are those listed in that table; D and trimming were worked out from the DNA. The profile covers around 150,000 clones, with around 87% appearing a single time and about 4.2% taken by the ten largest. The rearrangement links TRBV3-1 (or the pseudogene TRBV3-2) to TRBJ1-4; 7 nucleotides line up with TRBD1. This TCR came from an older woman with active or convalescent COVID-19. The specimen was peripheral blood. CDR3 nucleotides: TGTGCCAGCACCCAAGGGGGACAGCCTAATGAAAAACTGTTTTTT. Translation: CASTQGGQPNEKLFF.